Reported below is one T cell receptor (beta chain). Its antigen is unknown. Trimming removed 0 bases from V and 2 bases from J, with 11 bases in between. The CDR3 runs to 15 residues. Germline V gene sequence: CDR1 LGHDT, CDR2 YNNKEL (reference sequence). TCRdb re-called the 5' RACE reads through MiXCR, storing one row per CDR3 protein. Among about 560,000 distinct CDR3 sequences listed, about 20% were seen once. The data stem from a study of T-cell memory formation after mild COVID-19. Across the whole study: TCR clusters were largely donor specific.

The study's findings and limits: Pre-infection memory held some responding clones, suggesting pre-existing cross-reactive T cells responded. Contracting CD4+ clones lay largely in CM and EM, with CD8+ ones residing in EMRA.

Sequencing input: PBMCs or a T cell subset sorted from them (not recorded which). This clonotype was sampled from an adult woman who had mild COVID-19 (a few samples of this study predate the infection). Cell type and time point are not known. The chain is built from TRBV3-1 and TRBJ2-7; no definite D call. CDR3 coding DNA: TGTGCCAGCAGCCAAGAGGTTGCCCGTCCCTACGAGCAGTACTTC. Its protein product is CASSQEVARPYEQYF.